This TCR beta chain was obtained from a study of T cells in lung cancer brain metastases. Points from the study as a whole: Paired lesions shared few clones; most were lesion-specific (mean Morisita approximately 0.22). Compared with paired primaries, brain metastases showed fewer unique productive clones (roughly 1,600 versus 4,900).

This table comes from immunoSEQ multiplex PCR, and its TCRdb copy is limited to in-frame clones, with some not included. The repertoire holds about 3,500 clones, with 80% to 90% as singletons. Patients had resection for synchronous oligometastatic disease or delayed recurrence of a solitary brain metastasis. Germline CDR1 reads SGHNT; CDR2 reads YYREEE (reference sequence). The J segment lost 0 bases and the V segment lost 3 bases, leaving 5 bases of the junction unmatched. The CDR3 runs 16 residues. Notes on this clone: Its specificity is unknown.

The source of this sequence is a woman aged 45-65 years with non-small cell lung cancer. The sequenced sample was tumor tissue from the primary lung tumor. The chain employs TRBV5-4 and TRBJ2-3; 9 positions match TRBD2. CDR3 DNA: TGTGCCAGCAGCTCGAGCGGGGGGTCTAGCACAGATACGCAGTATTTT. It is translated as CASSSSGGSSTDTQYF.